Below are 23 T cell receptor beta chains sequenced from a single sample in a study of beta chain features in type 1 diabetes. TCRB transcripts that were expressed got sequenced, as all of the isolated RNA had been reverse transcribed. The repertoire was sequenced with immunoSEQ multiplex PCR; TCRdb's copy has only in-frame clones and lacks some. The sample lists about 360,000 clones; roughly 12% were seen once. The sequenced sample consisted of naive CD4+ T cells from blood. The origin of the receptors is a man in his late teens or twenties in good health.

The chain carries TRBV27 and TRBJ1-2; no reliable D call. V lost 5 bases, J lost 2 bases, and 12 bases lay in between. Germline V gene data show CDR1 as MNHEY and CDR2 as SMNVEV (reference sequence). CDR3 size: 14 residues. The CDR3, as DNA: TGTGCCAGCAGTATAAGGCTGGGCAACTATGGCTACACCTTC. Amino acids: CASSIRLGNYGYTF.

V is TRBV28 and J is TRBJ1-2; 9 bases agree with TRBD1. The J segment lost 5 bases and the V segment lost 6 bases, leaving 7 bases of the junction unmatched. CDR3 length equals 14 residues. CDR1 is MDHEN and CDR2 is SYDVKM in the germline V gene. The CDR3, as DNA: TGTGCCAGCAGCCGGGACAGGGCGATTTATGGCTACACCTTC. It translates to CASSRDRAIYGYTF.

This clone has a single count. The chain joins TRBV2 to TRBJ2-7, with 8 bases that match TRBD1. The CDR3 covers 13 residues. From germline, CDR1 is SNHLY and CDR2 FYNNEI. V was clipped by 6 bases and J by 4 bases; unmatched bases: 5. CDR3 nucleotides: TGTGCCAGCAGGCCGGGACAGGAGTACGAGCAGTACTTC. This gives the protein CASRPGQEYEQYF.

About this clone: The sample carries other DNA sequences with the same CDR3. V is TRBV18 and J is TRBJ2-7, with 7 nucleotides matching TRBD2. V lost 2 bases, J lost 3 bases, and 1 base stayed unmatched. This CDR3 has 13 residues. The germline V gene has CDR1 KGHSH and CDR2 LQKENI. The CDR3 DNA reads TGTGCCAGCTCACCATCGGGGGGCTACGAGCAGTACTTC. This translates into CASSPSGGYEQYF.

Only a few counts were recorded for this clone. CDR3 residues: CASYGPWGSSGVDEQYF. The CDR3 nucleotides are TGTGCCAGCTACGGGCCCTGGGGGAGCAGCGGGGTCGACGAGCAGTACTTC. The chain combines TRBV18 with TRBJ2-7; 7 nucleotides match TRBD2. Trimming removed 7 bases from V and 5 bases from J; junction bases left unmatched: 20. The CDR3 contains 17 residues. Germline V gene sequence: CDR1 KGHSH, CDR2 LQKENI.

This clone was found a few times. The V gene is TRBV7-9, the J gene TRBJ2-5; TRBD2 might be the D (5 bases). Trimming shortened V by 7 bases and J by 5 bases, and 8 bases separated the two germline ends. CDR3 length: 11 amino acids. Germline V CDR1 and CDR2: SEHNR, FQNEAQ (reference sequence). CDR3 region: CASTKRETQYF. The DNA for the CDR3 is TGTGCCAGCACCAAGCGGGAGACCCAGTACTTC.

This clone has only a few counts. This rearrangement joins TRBV29-1 to TRBJ2-3; 12 bases align to TRBD2. Germline trimming cut 6 bases from V and 6 bases from J; bases unmatched to any gene: 1. This CDR3 has 12 amino acids. Germline V gene lookup returns CDR1 SQVTM and CDR2 ANQGSEA. The CDR3 DNA follows: TGCAGCGTCCTAGCGGGGGGGGATACGCAGTATTTT. This codes for CSVLAGGDTQYF.

The V call is TRBV4-2, the J call TRBJ2-2, with 10 bases fitting TRBD2. Germline V gene sequence: CDR1 LGHNA, CDR2 YNFKEQ. The trim removed 0 bases at V and 4 bases at J, leaving 5 bases unmatched. The CDR3 has 17 amino acids. The CDR3 loop reads CASSQETTSGSTGELFF. CDR3 coding DNA: TGTGCCAGCAGCCAAGAGACGACTAGCGGGTCCACCGGGGAGCTGTTTTTT.

The chain combines TRBV28 with TRBJ2-3; TRBD2 might be the D (6 bases). This CDR3 region has 15 residues. Trimming cost V 2 bases and J 2 bases, with 11 bases left between them. Germline V gives CDR1 MDHEN, CDR2 SYDVKM. The CDR3 coding sequence is TGTGCCAGCAGTTTAGCGGCGGGGATCACAGATACGCAGTATTTT. Its protein is CASSLAAGITDTQYF.

This CDR3 is CASLWEASLQETQYF. For the CDR3, the DNA is TGTGCCAGCCTATGGGAGGCCTCGCTTCAGGAGACCCAGTACTTC. The chain links TRBV6-1 to TRBJ2-5, with D perhaps matching TRBD2 (6 bases). CDR1 and CDR2 (germline): MNHNS, SASEGT. Trimming took 8 bases from V and 5 from J, leaving 21 bases between them. CDR3 size: 15 residues.

The chain is built from TRBV28 and TRBJ1-5; perhaps TRBD1 as D (6 bases). The V end was cut by 6 bases, the J end by 3 bases, with 9 bases between. The CDR3 runs 13 residues. Germline CDR1 reads MDHEN; CDR2 reads SYDVKM. In DNA, the CDR3 is TGTGCCAGCAGCGGACAGTCCAATCAGCCCCAGCATTTT. Residues: CASSGQSNQPQHF.

This clone was counted between two and nine times. This chain uses TRBV18 with TRBJ1-2; 7 bases agree with TRBD1. Germline assignment: CDR1 KGHSH and CDR2 LQKENI. V lost 2 bases and J lost 0; bases outside the gene matches: 6. The CDR3 is 16 amino acids. Here the CDR3 DNA reads TGTGCCAGCTCACCAGCCCCACAGGGGCCTAACTATGGCTACACCTTC. Translating gives CASSPAPQGPNYGYTF.

The V gene is TRBV29-1, the J gene TRBJ2-2, with 7 bases fitting TRBD2. This CDR3 has 13 residues. Germline loops: CDR1 SQVTM, CDR2 ANQGSEA. The V segment lost 4 bases and the J segment 3 bases; nucleotides outside the gene matches: 2. CDR3 in DNA: TGCAGCGTTGCTAGCGGTTACACCGGGGAGCTGTTTTTT. Translating it yields CSVASGYTGELFF.

This clone was found a few times. The chain joins TRBV28 to TRBJ2-7, with 9 bases that match TRBD1. The J segment lost 3 bases and the V segment lost 3 bases, leaving 3 bases of the junction unmatched. This CDR3 region has 14 residues. CDR1 is MDHEN and CDR2 is SYDVKM in the germline V gene. The CDR3 nucleotides read TGTGCCAGCAGTTTTGTGACAGGGGGCTACGAGCAGTACTTC. Translated: CASSFVTGGYEQYF.

The chain couples TRBV9 to TRBJ1-1; D gene unclear. The V gene lost 4 bases and the J gene lost 6 bases, with 13 bases spanning the gap. CDR1 SGDLS and CDR2 YYNGEE come from the germline V gene. CDR3 length: 13 amino acids. This CDR3 is CASSQSGISEAFF. The CDR3 DNA is TGTGCCAGCAGCCAATCGGGGATCTCTGAAGCTTTCTTT.

This chain links TRBV29-1 with TRBJ2-5; 9 nucleotides line up with TRBD1. Germline CDR1 SQVTM, CDR2 ANQGSEA. J gave up 4 bases and V 0 bases, and 6 bases lay outside the gene matches. This CDR3 has 15 residues. This CDR3 is CSVEDQGQGTETQYF. The CDR3 DNA is TGCAGCGTTGAAGATCAAGGACAGGGGACAGAGACCCAGTACTTC.

There are a few counts of this clone. V is TRBV4-3 and J is TRBJ2-2; tentatively, D is TRBD1 (5 bases). Germline CDR1 LGHNA, CDR2 YSLEER. V was shortened by 3 bases and J by 0 bases, with 8 bases between the two germline ends. The CDR3 covers 15 residues. This chain's CDR3 is CASSQQGPNTGELFF. The CDR3, as DNA: TGCGCCAGCAGCCAGCAGGGTCCGAACACCGGGGAGCTGTTTTTT.

The rearrangement uses TRBV28 and TRBJ1-1, with 8 positions matching TRBD1. Germline CDR1 is MDHEN and CDR2 is SYDVKM. V trimming: 5 bases; J trimming: 1 base; junction bases outside the gene matches: 3. The CDR3 is 14 amino acids. This chain's CDR3 is CASSLGQENTEAFF. CDR3 DNA: TGTGCCAGCAGTCTGGGACAGGAGAACACTGAAGCTTTCTTT. The entire variable domain, with the rest obtained from reference TRBV28 and TRBJ1-1, is as follows: DVKVTQSSRYLVKRTGEKVFLECVQDMDHENMFWYRQDPGLGLRLIYFSYDVKMKEKGDIPEGYSVSREKKERFSLILESASTNQTSMYLCASSLGQENTEAFFGQGTRLTVV.

The table lists this clone with a few counts. The rearrangement links TRBV18 to TRBJ1-2; D might be TRBD1 (6 bases). V was clipped by 3 bases and J by 1 base, with 15 bases between them. Germline V gene lookup returns CDR1 KGHSH and CDR2 LQKENI. The CDR3 covers 16 residues. The CDR3, as DNA: TGTGCCAGCTCACCCCCCGGACAGCGTCGTAACTATGGCTACACCTTC. It yields the protein CASSPPGQRRNYGYTF.

The V and J genes are TRBV28 and TRBJ2-5, with D possibly being TRBD2 (5 bases). Per germline, CDR1 MDHEN and CDR2 SYDVKM. The CDR3 is 16 residues long. V was pared by 2 bases and J by 5 bases, with 18 bases between. CDR3 sequence reads: CASSLRWTGIGETQYF. The CDR3 DNA is TGTGCCAGCAGTTTAAGATGGACGGGGATTGGTGAGACCCAGTACTTC.

The chain combines TRBV7-3 with TRBJ2-5; TRBD1 matches 9 bases. This CDR3 comprises 14 residues. After removal of 4 bases from V and 5 bases from J, the junction contained 5 bases not matched to a gene. CDR1 and CDR2 from the germline V gene are SGHTA and FQGTGA. In nucleotides, the CDR3 is TGTGCCAGCAGCTGGACAGGGGTTGTCGAGACCCAGTACTTC. This encodes CASSWTGVVETQYF.

CDR3 bases: TGTGCCAGCAGCCCACCCGCCCGGGAGACCCAGTACTTC. Amino acids: CASSPPARETQYF. The gene calls are TRBV7-2 and TRBJ2-5; D remains ambiguous. CDR1 is SGHTA, CDR2 FQGNSA, per germline. Trimming cost V 5 bases and J 5 bases, with 12 bases left between them. The CDR3 contains 13 residues.

This sequence joins TRBV5-1 and TRBJ1-5, with no clear D. In germline, CDR1 is SGHRS, CDR2 YFSETQ. Trimming removed 5 bases at V and 0 bases at J, with 12 bases between. The CDR3 is made up of 15 amino acids. Here the CDR3 DNA reads TGCGCCAGCAGGGTGGGCACATATAGCAATCAGCCCCAGCATTTT. Residues: CASRVGTYSNQPQHF.